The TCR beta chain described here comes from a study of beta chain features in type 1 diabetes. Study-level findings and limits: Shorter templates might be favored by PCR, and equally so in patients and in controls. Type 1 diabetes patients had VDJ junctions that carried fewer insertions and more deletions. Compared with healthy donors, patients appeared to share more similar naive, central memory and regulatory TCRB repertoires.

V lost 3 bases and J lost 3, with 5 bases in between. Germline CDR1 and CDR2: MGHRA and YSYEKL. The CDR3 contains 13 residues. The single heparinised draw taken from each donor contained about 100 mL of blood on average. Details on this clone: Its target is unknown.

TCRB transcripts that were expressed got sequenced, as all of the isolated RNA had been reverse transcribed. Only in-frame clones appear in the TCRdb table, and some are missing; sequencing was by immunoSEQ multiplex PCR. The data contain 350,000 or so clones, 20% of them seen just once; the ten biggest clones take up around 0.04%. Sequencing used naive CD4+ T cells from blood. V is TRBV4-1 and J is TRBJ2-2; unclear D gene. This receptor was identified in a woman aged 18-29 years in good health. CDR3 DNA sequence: TGCGCCAGCAGCCACCGGGACACCGGGGAGCTGTTTTTT. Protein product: CASSHRDTGELFF.